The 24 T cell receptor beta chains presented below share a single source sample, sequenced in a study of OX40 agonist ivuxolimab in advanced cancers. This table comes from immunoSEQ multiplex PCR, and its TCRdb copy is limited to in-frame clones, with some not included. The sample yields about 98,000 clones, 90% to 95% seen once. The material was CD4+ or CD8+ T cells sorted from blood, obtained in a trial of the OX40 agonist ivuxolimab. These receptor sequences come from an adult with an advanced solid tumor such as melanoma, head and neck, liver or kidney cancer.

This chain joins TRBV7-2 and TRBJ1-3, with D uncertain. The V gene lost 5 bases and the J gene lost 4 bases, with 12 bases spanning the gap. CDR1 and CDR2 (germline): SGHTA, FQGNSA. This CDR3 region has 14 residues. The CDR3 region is CASSVLGFGNTIYF. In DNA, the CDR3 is TGTGCCAGCAGCGTATTGGGGTTCGGAAACACCATATATTTT.

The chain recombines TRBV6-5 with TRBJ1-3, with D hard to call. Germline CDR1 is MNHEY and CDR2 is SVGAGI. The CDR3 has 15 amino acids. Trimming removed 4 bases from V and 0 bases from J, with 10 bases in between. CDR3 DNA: TGTGCCAGCAGTTCTCATGTTAACTCTGGAAACACCATATATTTT. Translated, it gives CASSSHVNSGNTIYF.

The CDR3 region has the DNA TGCGCCAGCAGCTTGGGGTCCCCCGGATACAATGAGCAGTTCTTC. Its protein is CASSLGSPGYNEQFF. This chain links TRBV5-1 with TRBJ2-1; D is undetermined. Trimming took off 0 bases at V and 4 bases at J, with 11 bases between the two ends. CDR1 is SGHRS and CDR2 is YFSETQ in the germline V gene. This CDR3 region has 15 residues. The full variable domain, completed using reference TRBV5-1 and TRBJ2-1, is KAGVTQTPRYLIKTRGQQVTLSCSPISGHRSVSWYQQTPGQGLQFLFEYFSETQRNKGNFPGRFSGRQFSNSRSEMNVSTLELGDSALYLCASSLGSPGYNEQFFGPGTRLTVL.

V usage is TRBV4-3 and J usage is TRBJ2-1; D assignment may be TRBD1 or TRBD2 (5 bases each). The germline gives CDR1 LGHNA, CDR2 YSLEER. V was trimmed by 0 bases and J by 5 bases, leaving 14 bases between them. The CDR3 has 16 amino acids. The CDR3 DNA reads TGCGCCAGCAGCCAAGATCGCTTATTGGGACACAATGAGCAGTTCTTC. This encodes CASSQDRLLGHNEQFF.

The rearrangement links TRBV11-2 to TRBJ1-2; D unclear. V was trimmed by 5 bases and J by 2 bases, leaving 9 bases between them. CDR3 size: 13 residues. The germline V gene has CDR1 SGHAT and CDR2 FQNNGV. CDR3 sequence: CASSPDRNYGYTF. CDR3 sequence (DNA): TGTGCCAGCAGCCCCGACCGAAACTATGGCTACACCTTC.

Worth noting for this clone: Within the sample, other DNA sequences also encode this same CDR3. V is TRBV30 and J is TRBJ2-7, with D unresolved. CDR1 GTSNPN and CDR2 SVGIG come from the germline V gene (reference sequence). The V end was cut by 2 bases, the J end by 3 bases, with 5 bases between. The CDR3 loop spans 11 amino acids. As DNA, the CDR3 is TGTGCCTGGAGTCTAAGCTACGAGCAGTACTTC. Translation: CAWSLSYEQYF.

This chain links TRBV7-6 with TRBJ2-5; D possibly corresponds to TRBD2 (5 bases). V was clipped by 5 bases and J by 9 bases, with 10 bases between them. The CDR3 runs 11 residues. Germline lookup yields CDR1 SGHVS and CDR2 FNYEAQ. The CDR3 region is CASSLFGAQYF. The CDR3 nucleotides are TGTGCCAGCAGCCTGTTCGGGGCCCAGTACTTC.

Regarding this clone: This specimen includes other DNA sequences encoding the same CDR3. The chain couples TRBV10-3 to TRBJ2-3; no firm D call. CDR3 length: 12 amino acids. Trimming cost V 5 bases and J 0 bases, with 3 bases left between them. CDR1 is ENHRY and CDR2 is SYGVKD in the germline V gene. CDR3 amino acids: CAISTSTDTQYF. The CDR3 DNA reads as TGTGCCATCAGTACCAGCACAGATACGCAGTATTTT.

The CDR3 sequence: CASSLVAGHHGYTF. DNA of the CDR3: TGTGCCAGCAGCTTGGTGGCAGGGCATCATGGCTACACCTTC. The V call is TRBV5-6, the J call TRBJ1-2; tentative D call: TRBD1 (5 bases). CDR3 length equals 14 residues. Germline loops: CDR1 SGHDT, CDR2 YYEEEE. V lost 0 bases, J lost 6 bases, and 12 bases lay in between.

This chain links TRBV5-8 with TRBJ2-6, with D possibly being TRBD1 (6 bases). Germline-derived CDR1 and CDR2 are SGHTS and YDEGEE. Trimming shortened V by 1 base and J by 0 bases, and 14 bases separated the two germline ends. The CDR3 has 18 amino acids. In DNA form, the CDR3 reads TGTGCCAGCAGCTTGAAAGGGGGATCAGGCTCTGGGGCCAACGTCCTGACTTTC. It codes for CASSLKGGSGSGANVLTF.

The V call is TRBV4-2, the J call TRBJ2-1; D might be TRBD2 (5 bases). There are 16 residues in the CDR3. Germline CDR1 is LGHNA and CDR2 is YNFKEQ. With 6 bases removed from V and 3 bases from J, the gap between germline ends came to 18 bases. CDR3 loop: CASRHSSGEGYNEQFF. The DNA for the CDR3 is TGTGCCAGCAGACACTCGTCCGGGGAAGGCTACAATGAGCAGTTCTTC.

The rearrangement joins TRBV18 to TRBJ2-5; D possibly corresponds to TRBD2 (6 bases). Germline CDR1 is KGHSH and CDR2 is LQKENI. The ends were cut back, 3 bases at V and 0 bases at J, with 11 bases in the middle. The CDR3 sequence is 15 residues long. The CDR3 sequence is CASSPPGLHQETQYF. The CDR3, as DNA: TGTGCCAGCTCACCGCCGGGACTTCACCAAGAGACCCAGTACTTC.

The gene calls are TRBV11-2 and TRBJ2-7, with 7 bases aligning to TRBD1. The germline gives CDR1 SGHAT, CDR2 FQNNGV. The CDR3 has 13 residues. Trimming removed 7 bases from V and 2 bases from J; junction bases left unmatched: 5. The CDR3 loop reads CASNLQGTYEQYF. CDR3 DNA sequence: TGTGCCAGCAACCTACAGGGGACCTACGAGCAGTACTTC.

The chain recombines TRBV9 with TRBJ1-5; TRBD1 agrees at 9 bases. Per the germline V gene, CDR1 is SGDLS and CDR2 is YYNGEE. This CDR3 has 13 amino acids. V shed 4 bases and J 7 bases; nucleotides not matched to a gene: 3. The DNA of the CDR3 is TGTGCCAGCAGCAGGACAGGGGTGCAGCCCCAGCATTTT. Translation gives CASSRTGVQPQHF.

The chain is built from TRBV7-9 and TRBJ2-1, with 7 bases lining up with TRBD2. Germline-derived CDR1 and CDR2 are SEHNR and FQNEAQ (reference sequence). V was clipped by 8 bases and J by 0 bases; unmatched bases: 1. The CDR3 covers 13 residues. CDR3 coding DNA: TGTGCCAGCCGCGGGAGCTCCTACAATGAGCAGTTCTTC. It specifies CASRGSSYNEQFF.

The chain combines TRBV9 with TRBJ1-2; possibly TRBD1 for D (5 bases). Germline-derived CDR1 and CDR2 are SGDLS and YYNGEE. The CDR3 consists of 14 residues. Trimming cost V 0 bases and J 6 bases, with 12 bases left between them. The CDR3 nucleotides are TGTGCCAGCAGCGTAGCTGGGGGGAAGAATGGCTACACCTTC. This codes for CASSVAGGKNGYTF.

The CDR3 spells CATAPGPYGYTF. The CDR3 coding sequence is TGTGCCACCGCACCGGGGCCATATGGCTACACCTTC. The chain uses TRBV6-5 and TRBJ1-2; a possible D gene is TRBD1 (5 bases). CDR1 MNHEY and CDR2 SVGAGI come from the germline V gene. This CDR3 has 12 residues. V lost 10 bases and J lost 5, with 14 bases in between.

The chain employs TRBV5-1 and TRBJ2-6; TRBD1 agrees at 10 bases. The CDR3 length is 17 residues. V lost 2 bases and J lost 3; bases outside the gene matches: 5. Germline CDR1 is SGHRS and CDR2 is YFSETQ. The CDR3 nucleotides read TGCGCCAGCAGCTTTCTAGGGACAGGGGTTGGGGCCAACGTCCTGACTTTC. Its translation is CASSFLGTGVGANVLTF.

The CDR3 region is CASTEPGGSSPLHF. CDR3 bases: TGCGCCAGCACCGAACCCGGGGGAAGCTCACCCCTCCACTTT. The gene calls are TRBV5-1 and TRBJ1-6; a weak D match, TRBD1 (5 bases). CDR3 size: 14 residues. CDR1 and CDR2 (germline): SGHRS, YFSETQ. The V gene lost 6 bases and the J gene lost 10 bases, with 17 bases spanning the gap.

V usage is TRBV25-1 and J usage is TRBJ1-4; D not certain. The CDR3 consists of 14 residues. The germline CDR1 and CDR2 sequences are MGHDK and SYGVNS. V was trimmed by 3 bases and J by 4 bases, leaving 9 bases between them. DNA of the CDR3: TGTGCCAGCAGTGATGTAAGCCATAATGAAAAACTGTTTTTT. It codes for CASSDVSHNEKLFF.

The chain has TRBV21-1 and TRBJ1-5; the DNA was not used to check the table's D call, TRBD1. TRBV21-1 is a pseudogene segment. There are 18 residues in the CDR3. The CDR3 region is CASSASLIGDSLNQPQHF. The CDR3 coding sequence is TGTGCCAGCAGCGCGTCATTAATAGGGGACAGCTTAAATCAGCCCCAGCATTTT.

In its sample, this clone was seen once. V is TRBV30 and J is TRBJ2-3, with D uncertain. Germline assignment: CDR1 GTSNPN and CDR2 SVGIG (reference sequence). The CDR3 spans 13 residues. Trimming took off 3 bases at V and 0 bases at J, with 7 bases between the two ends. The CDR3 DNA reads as TGTGCCTGGAGGAATCCTAGCACAGATACGCAGTATTTT. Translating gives CAWRNPSTDTQYF.

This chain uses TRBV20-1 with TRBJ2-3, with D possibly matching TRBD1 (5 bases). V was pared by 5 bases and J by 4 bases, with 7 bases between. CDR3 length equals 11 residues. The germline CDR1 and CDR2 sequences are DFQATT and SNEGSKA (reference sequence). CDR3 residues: CSAEQADTQYF. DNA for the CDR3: TGCAGTGCTGAACAGGCAGATACGCAGTATTTT.

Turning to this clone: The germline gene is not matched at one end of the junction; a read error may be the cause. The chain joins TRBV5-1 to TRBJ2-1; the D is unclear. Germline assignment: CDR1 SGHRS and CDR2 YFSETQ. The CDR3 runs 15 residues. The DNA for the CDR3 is TGCGCCAGCAGCTTCCAGGATAGCTCCCACAATGAGCAGTTCTTC. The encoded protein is CASSFQDSSHNEQFF. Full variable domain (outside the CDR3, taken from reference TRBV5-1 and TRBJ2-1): KAGVTQTPRYLIKTRGQQVTLSCSPISGHRSVSWYQQTPGQGLQFLFEYFSETQRNKGNFPGRFSGRQFSNSRSEMNVSTLELGDSALYLCASSFQDSSHNEQFFGPGTRLTVL.